The clone carrying this T cell receptor beta chain came up a few times. Its antigen remains unidentified. This CDR3 contains 16 residues. CDR1 and CDR2 from the germline V gene are MGHRA and YSYEKL. Trimming shortened V by 0 bases and J by 7 bases, and 15 bases separated the two germline ends. This sample was included in a study of T-cell memory formation after mild COVID-19. Study-wide results and caveats: Pre-infection memory carried some responding clones, suggesting that cross-reactive memory joined.

TCRdb analysed the 5' RACE reads with MiXCR anew, one entry per CDR3 protein. The repertoire holds hundreds of thousands of distinct CDR3 sequences, roughly 21% seen once, with around 8.4% in the top ten. The rearrangement links TRBV4-1 to TRBJ1-4, with TRBD1 as a possible D gene (5 bases). The origin of this receptor is an adult woman who had mild COVID-19 (a few samples of this study predate the infection). Cell type and time point are not known. The specimen was PBMCs or a T cell subset sorted from them (not recorded which). The CDR3 sequence is CASSQDTGGGREKLFF. CDR3 coding DNA: TGCGCCAGCAGCCAAGATACCGGGGGAGGGCGTGAAAAACTGTTTTTT.